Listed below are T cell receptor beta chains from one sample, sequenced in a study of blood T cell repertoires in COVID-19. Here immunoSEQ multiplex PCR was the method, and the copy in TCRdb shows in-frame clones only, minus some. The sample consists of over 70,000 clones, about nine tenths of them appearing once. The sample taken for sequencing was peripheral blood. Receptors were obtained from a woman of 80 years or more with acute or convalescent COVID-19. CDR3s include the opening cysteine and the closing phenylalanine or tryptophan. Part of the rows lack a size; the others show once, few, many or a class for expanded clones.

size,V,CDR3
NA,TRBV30,CAWSLGQGYQPQHF
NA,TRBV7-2,CASRYSGGALAYEQFF
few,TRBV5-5,CASSLIAGPAYEQYF
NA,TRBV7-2,CASSTRGAGGRDTQYF
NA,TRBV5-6,CASSWGTSVTGELFF
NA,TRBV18,CASSPPRGQVEAFF
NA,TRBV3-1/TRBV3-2,CASSHKGSIREKLFF
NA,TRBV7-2,CASSFPGLLVYEQYF
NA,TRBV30,CACLQRRSSYNSPLHF
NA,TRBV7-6,CASSSGGPSNEQYF
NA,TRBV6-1,CASSEVLEGDGYGYTF
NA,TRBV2,CASRIENTEAFF
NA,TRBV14,CASSLQVNTEAFF
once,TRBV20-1,CSASRRRSSYEQYF
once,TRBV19,CASSLENRGSRNQPQHF
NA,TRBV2,CASNYHRETQYF
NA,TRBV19,CASSLRDIPAQPQHF
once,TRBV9,CASSAGTSSYEQYF
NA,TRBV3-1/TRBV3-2,CASSRPGLHNTGELFF
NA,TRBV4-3,CASSRDGTAGANVLTF
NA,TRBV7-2,CASSFSRNNEQFF
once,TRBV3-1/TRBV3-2,CASTSTGISGYTF
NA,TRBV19,CASMLRGGYTF
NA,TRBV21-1,CASSRGSMNTEAFF
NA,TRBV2,CASRLRGTGELFF
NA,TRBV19,CASSLGLAGVSIGELFF
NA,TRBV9,CASSFGDRVKETQYF
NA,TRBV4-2,CASSPPGQTGELFF
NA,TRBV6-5,CASTAGYNSPLHF
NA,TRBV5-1,CASSSTAGTYEQYF
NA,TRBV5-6,CASNRGLAAHNEQFF
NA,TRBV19,CASSIDRETQYF
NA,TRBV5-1,CASSLAADGYTF
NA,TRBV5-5,CASSSFRLAANTGELFF
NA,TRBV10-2,CASRPGTGSSYGYTF
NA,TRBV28,CASSPDRGRNSPLHF
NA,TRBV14,CASSQGSRATNEKLFF
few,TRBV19,CASSIGHGPYEQYF
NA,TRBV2,CASSEVMAGRGGTEAFF
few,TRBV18,CASSPQNEKLFF
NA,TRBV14,CASSLGLNSPLHF
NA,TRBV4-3,CASSQDNRNTIYF
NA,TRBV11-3,CASSPRDRESLVNYGYTF
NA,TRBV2,CASRRREGREFSNQPQHF
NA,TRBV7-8,CASSRIGQDTTGELFF
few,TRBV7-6,CASSLELRGSNEQFF
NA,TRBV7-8,CASSSGGAGANVLTF
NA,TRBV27,CASSSGQLINEKLFF
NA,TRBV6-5,CASIRGWGNTEAFF
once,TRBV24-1,CATSDYPGTATNYGYTF
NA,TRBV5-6,CASSLVDSNTEAFF
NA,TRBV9,CASSVASGIAGELFF
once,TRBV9,CASSASGANTGELFF